A single sample is the source of the 8 T cell receptor beta chains below, sequenced in a study of shared clonotypes between healthy human individuals. Data came from immunoSEQ multiplex PCR; TCRdb stores just in-frame clones and leaves some out. The sample lists approximately 1,500,000 clones, 95% to 97% occurring once. The sample was naive CD4+ T cells sorted from blood. Subset of the sample: CD45RA+ positively selected. Every receptor here comes from a man in his thirties or forties in good health.

The V call is TRBV9, the J call TRBJ2-7; D uncertain. Germline values: CDR1 SGDLS, CDR2 YYNGEE. The CDR3 is 14 residues long. The V and J ends lost 0 bases and 5 bases respectively, with 12 bases between them. CDR3 nucleotide sequence: TGTGCCAGCAGCGTAGCCCCTCTTTTTGACGAGCAGTACTTC. It codes for CASSVAPLFDEQYF.

This clone was picked up one time. The rearrangement uses TRBV7-6 and TRBJ2-1; the match to TRBD2 covers 11 bases. Germline values: CDR1 SGHVS, CDR2 FNYEAQ. CDR3 length: 16 residues. Germline trimming cut 5 bases from V and 7 bases from J; bases unmatched to any gene: 10. For the CDR3, the DNA is TGTGCCAGCAGCATAACCGGGACTAGCGGAATAAATGAGCAGTTCTTC. It encodes CASSITGTSGINEQFF.

The chain couples TRBV10-1 to TRBJ1-5; D call uncertain. Germline-derived CDR1 and CDR2 are WNHNN and SYGVQD (reference sequence). The CDR3 is 15 amino acids. The germline V and J ends were trimmed by 3 bases and 0 bases, with 9 bases remaining between them. As DNA, the CDR3 is TGCGCCAGCAGTGAAGGCAGAGATAGCAATCAGCCCCAGCATTTT. Amino acids: CASSEGRDSNQPQHF.

The rearrangement links TRBV7-2 to TRBJ1-5; D is perhaps TRBD1 (5 bases). The CDR3 consists of 14 residues. The ends were cut back, 4 bases at V and 6 bases at J, with 13 bases in the middle. CDR1 and CDR2 (germline): SGHTA, FQGNSA. This chain's CDR3 is CASSSWPRAQPQHF. The CDR3 DNA is TGTGCCAGCAGCTCGTGGCCCAGGGCTCAGCCCCAGCATTTT.

V is TRBV30 and J is TRBJ1-1; 7 nucleotides align to TRBD1. V was clipped by 2 bases and J by 5 bases; unmatched bases: 8. This CDR3 is built from 14 residues. The germline CDR1 and CDR2 sequences are GTSNPN and SVGIG (reference sequence). This CDR3 is CAWSNEGAWTEAFF. DNA of the CDR3: TGTGCCTGGAGTAACGAGGGGGCATGGACTGAAGCTTTCTTT. Complete variable domain (other parts from reference TRBV30 and TRBJ1-1): SQTIHQWPATLVQPVGSPLSLECTVEGTSNPNLYWYRQAAGRGLQLLFYSVGIGQISSEVPQNLSASRPQDRQFILSSKKLLLSDSGFYLCAWSNEGAWTEAFFGQGTRLTVV.

The V and J genes are TRBV29-1 and TRBJ2-1, with 11 bases identical to TRBD2. V lost 8 bases, J lost 8 bases, and 17 bases stayed unmatched. The CDR3 runs to 16 residues. Germline CDR1 SQVTM, CDR2 ANQGSEA. CDR3 protein: CSSLVGTSGRLDEQFF. The CDR3 coding sequence is TGCAGCTCACTCGTGGGTACTAGCGGGAGATTGGATGAGCAGTTCTTC.

This clone has a handful of counts. V usage is TRBV5-1 and J usage is TRBJ2-7; no clear D. CDR1 and CDR2 (germline): SGHRS, YFSETQ. This CDR3 has 12 amino acids. V lost 1 base, J lost 6 bases, and 8 bases lay in between. The CDR3 loop is CASSLRDSEQYF. CDR3 sequence (DNA): TGCGCCAGCAGCTTGAGGGATTCCGAGCAGTACTTC.

This chain uses TRBV11-2 with TRBJ2-7; D gene ambiguous. V lost 9 bases and J lost 1, with 25 bases in between. In germline, CDR1 is SGHAT, CDR2 FQNNGV. The CDR3 extends over 17 amino acids. Here the CDR3 reads CARPTPGLVGISYEQYF. The CDR3 bases are TGTGCCAGGCCGACACCGGGTCTAGTGGGGATTTCCTACGAGCAGTACTTC.